The clone carrying this TCR beta chain was counted only a few times. Antigen: not known. There are 15 residues in the CDR3. Trimming removed 3 bases at V and 0 bases at J, with 11 bases between. These data originate in a study of molecular identifiers for immune sequencing clone quantification. Broader study findings: Whereas naive cells kept under 1% of molecules in clones above 20 RNA copies, such clones held over 97% in effectors. For highly expanded clones, sizes could be underestimated when identical TCR molecules share a barcode.

TCRdb reprocessed the PCR reads with MiXCR, giving one entry per CDR3 protein. The sample has nearly 650,000 distinct CDR3 sequences, over 25% seen once. RNA fractions of 10%, 30% or 50% and roughly 19,000 to 1,000,000 sorted cells were the source of naive CD8 libraries. For naive CD8 T cells, sorting used the CD8+CD4-CCR7+CD45RA+ phenotype. The TCR comes from a human donor in good health. Some libraries in this study had Jurkat cell RNA spiked in. The sample consisted of naive CD8+ T cells from blood, with Jurkat cell RNA spiked in. The subset was: FACS-sorted CD8+CD4-CCR7+CD45RA+ naive T cells. The chain combines TRBV12-3 or TRBV12-4 with TRBJ1-2; D not certain. CDR3: CASSFTSRTNYGYTF. CDR3 DNA sequence: TGTGCCAGCAGTTTTACGTCCAGAACTAACTATGGCTACACCTTC.